Sequencing of this T cell receptor (beta chain) was carried out in a study of T cell repertoires in cytomegalovirus infection. Study-level information: HLA-C-restricted CMV epitopes, recently identified, and well-studied HLA-B-restricted ones were used by the study. TCR beta signatures that were public indicated CMV infection and matching HLA type.

This CDR3 has 14 amino acids. Germline CDR1 and CDR2: LNHDA and SQIVND (reference sequence). The V end lost 6 bases, the J end lost 7 bases, and 15 bases lay between the germline ends. A single record per CDR3 protein comes from TCRdb applying MiXCR to the reads. The sample has some 350,000 distinct CDR3 sequences; 25% to 30% are singletons. There are a few counts of this clonotype. The antigen is undetermined. Whole-study results and caveats: There were HLA-C-restricted CMV-specific TCR beta clonotypes dominating the ex vivo response. The study identified carriers of CMV plus the relevant HLA from cumulative public TCR beta family frequency.

This TCR came from a human donor in good health (CMV status not recorded). Some clones in this sample may be carry-over from other donors' samples. This sample comprised cultured PBMCs, obtained from culture after CMV antigen stimulation. The genes are TRBV19 and TRBJ1-4, with a tentative D call TRBD1 (5 bases). The CDR3 DNA is TGTGCCAGTAGCCCGGGGCAAAGGGGTGAAAAACTGTTTTTT. Its translation is CASSPGQRGEKLFF.